The 18 T cell receptor beta chains in this list originate from one sample, sequenced in a study of T cells in women clearing cervical HPV infection. Sequencing was performed with immunoSEQ multiplex PCR; in TCRdb, only in-frame clones are kept and a portion is missing. The sample has about 17,000 clones; the top ten hold about 10%. Sequencing was performed on blood buffy coat. The receptors shown here come from a woman aged 18 to 75 with a cervical HPV16 infection that either progressed to CIN3+ or cleared (not recorded which).

A note on this clone: The CDR3 goes on 3 residues after the read ends, and that part is filled in from the germline J gene. This rearrangement joins TRBV30 to TRBJ2-3; no clear D. The CDR3 is 17 residues long. V was cut by 0 bases and J by 4 bases, with 20 bases left in between. Germline V gives CDR1 GTSNPN, CDR2 SVGIG (reference sequence). CDR3 sequence reads: CAWSVLIPSLIPDTQYF. CDR3 DNA, as far as it was read: TGTGCCTGGAGTGTACTAATTCCTAGTTTAATTCCAGATACG.

Comments on this clone: The read terminates 3 residues before the CDR3 end, so the remaining end is supplied by the germline J gene. The chain employs TRBV5-1 and TRBJ2-7; D unresolved. Per germline, CDR1 SGHRS and CDR2 YFSETQ. The CDR3 runs to 18 residues. V shed 0 bases and J shed 4 bases, with 23 bases lying between them. The CDR3 is CASSLVASPHLTLYEQYF. The CDR3 bases that were read are TGCGCCAGCAGCTTGGTGGCTAGTCCTCACCTAACCCTTTACGAG. The full variable domain, its missing parts supplied by reference TRBV5-1 and TRBJ2-7, is KAGVTQTPRYLIKTRGQQVTLSCSPISGHRSVSWYQQTPGQGLQFLFEYFSETQRNKGNFPGRFSGRQFSNSRSEMNVSTLELGDSALYLCASSLVASPHLTLYEQYFGPGTRLTVT.

Comment on this clone: The read stops 3 residues short of the end of the CDR3; the missing end is completed from the germline J gene. This chain links TRBV5-1 with TRBJ1-2; D not resolved. The germline V gene has CDR1 SGHRS and CDR2 YFSETQ. The CDR3 is made up of 11 amino acids. The ends were cut back, 4 bases at V and 7 bases at J, with 8 bases in the middle. The CDR3 bases that were read are TGCGCCAGCAGCCCAGGTTTTGGC. Amino acid sequence: CASSPGFG. The whole CDR3 reads CASSPGFGYTF.

Comments on this clone: The CDR3 end lies 3 residues beyond the end of the read and is filled in from the germline J gene. The chain couples TRBV20-1 to TRBJ1-2; D possibly corresponds to TRBD1 (5 bases). The CDR3 is 14 amino acids. V gave up 6 bases and J gave up 4 bases, with 18 bases separating them. Germline V gives CDR1 DFQATT, CDR2 SNEGSKA (reference sequence). The CDR3 is CSAHGGVSVYGYTF. Incomplete CDR3 DNA: TGCAGTGCCCATGGGGGGGTATCTGTCTATGGC.

A remark on this clone: The CDR3 end lies 3 residues beyond the end of the read and is filled in from the germline J gene. The chain carries TRBV5-4 and TRBJ2-7; the D gene is possibly TRBD1 (5 bases). The V end lost 3 bases, the J end lost 2 bases, and 9 bases lay between the germline ends. Looked up from germline, CDR1 is SGHNT and CDR2 is YYREEE (reference sequence). The CDR3 runs 13 residues. The CDR3 bases that were read are TGTGCCAGCAGCTGGCAGGGAACCTACGAG. This gives the protein CASSWQGTYE. The complete CDR3 protein is CASSWQGTYEQYF.

In the case of this clone: The CDR3 is cut off 3 residues early in the read; its end comes from the germline J gene. V usage is TRBV5-1 and J usage is TRBJ1-4; D call uncertain. This CDR3 has 14 residues. Trimming left V 0 bases short and J 0 bases short, with 3 bases between. Per the germline V gene, CDR1 is SGHRS and CDR2 is YFSETQ. The CDR3 sequence is CASSLGPTNEKLFF. CDR3 DNA (partial): TGCGCCAGCAGCTTGGGGCCAACTAATGAAAAA.

Notes on this clone: The CDR3 end lies 3 residues beyond the end of the read and is filled in from the germline J gene. The chain uses TRBV7-2 and TRBJ1-5, with a weak D call TRBD1 (5 bases). This CDR3 has 13 amino acids. V lost 4 bases, J lost 7 bases, and 11 bases lay in between. Looked up from germline, CDR1 is SGHTA and CDR2 is FQGNSA. This CDR3 reads CASSSQGRQPQHF. CDR3 bases read: TGTGCCAGCAGCTCCCAGGGTCGGCAGCCC.

To note about this clone: Read coverage stops 3 residues before the CDR3 terminus; the germline J gene supplies the remainder. This chain joins TRBV19 and TRBJ2-3, with a possible D match to TRBD2 (5 bases). V was shortened by 5 bases and J by 3 bases, with 12 bases between the two germline ends. Per germline, CDR1 LNHDA and CDR2 SQIVND (reference sequence). The CDR3 runs 14 residues. The CDR3 DNA, read in part, is TGTGCCAGTAGTGTATACTCGGGGACAGATACG. Amino acids: CASSVYSGTDT. The full CDR3 is CASSVYSGTDTQYF.

A note on this clone: The CDR3 end is not reached by the read, which stops 3 residues before it; the germline J gene fills it in. This sequence joins TRBV20-1 and TRBJ2-2; 8 bases match TRBD1. This CDR3 has 16 amino acids. Germline CDR1 DFQATT, CDR2 SNEGSKA (reference sequence). Germline trimming cut 3 bases from V and 7 bases from J; bases unmatched to any gene: 13. CDR3 DNA, as far as it was read: TGCAGTGCTAGGGAGATAGGACAGGGAGCCGGCGGGGAG. Protein: CSAREIGQGAGGE. Given in full, the CDR3 is CSAREIGQGAGGELFF.

With regard to this clone: The CDR3 end falls 3 residues outside the read, so it is completed with the germline J gene. The genes are TRBV2 and TRBJ2-7; no reliable D call. CDR1 is SNHLY, CDR2 FYNNEI, per germline. The CDR3 runs to 14 residues. Trimming left V 4 bases short and J 3 bases short, with 13 bases between. CDR3 in amino acids: CASSVQARLYEQYF. CDR3 DNA (partial): TGTGCCAGCAGTGTTCAGGCCAGGCTCTACGAG.

A word on this clone: The CDR3 is cut off 3 residues early in the read; its end comes from the germline J gene. V is TRBV27 and J is TRBJ2-7, with a possible D match to TRBD1 (5 bases). V was pared by 0 bases and J by 2 bases, with 8 bases between. The CDR3 has 14 residues. Germline lookup yields CDR1 MNHEY and CDR2 SMNVEV (reference sequence). CDR3 DNA (partial): TGTGCCAGCAGTTTATCGGTAGGGGCCTACGAG. This sequence encodes CASSLSVGAYE. The CDR3 in full is CASSLSVGAYEQYF.

In the case of this clone: The CDR3 extends 3 residues past the end of the read, so its final part is completed from the germline J gene. The rearrangement links TRBV24-1 to TRBJ2-3; the match to TRBD1 covers 7 bases. V was clipped by 5 bases and J by 6 bases; unmatched bases: 10. The length of the CDR3 is 15 residues. Germline V gene lookup returns CDR1 KGHDR and CDR2 SFDVKD. Partial CDR3 DNA: TGTGCCACCAGTGGTAGGGGGCAAGTCTGGGATACG. It specifies CATSGRGQVWDT. The whole CDR3 region reads CATSGRGQVWDTQYF.

A remark on this clone: The read gets to within 3 residues of the CDR3 end, and the germline J gene fills in the rest. This chain uses TRBV5-5 with TRBJ2-1; 9 positions agree with TRBD1. CDR1 is SGHKS and CDR2 is YYEKEE in the germline V gene (reference sequence). V lost 6 bases, J lost 1 base, and 5 bases stayed unmatched. The CDR3 has 15 residues. The part of the CDR3 DNA that was read is TGTGCCAGCATCCGAGGACAGGGGTCCTACAATGAG. The encoded protein is CASIRGQGSYNE. In full, the CDR3 reads CASIRGQGSYNEQFF.

About this clone itself: The read comes to an end 3 residues before the CDR3 does, leaving the germline J gene to fill in the end. This chain joins TRBV5-1 and TRBJ1-6; 9 nucleotides match TRBD1. Germline V gene lookup returns CDR1 SGHRS and CDR2 YFSETQ. This CDR3 has 14 residues. With 7 bases clipped from V and 5 bases from J, the junction kept 4 bases outside the gene matches. The CDR3 bases that were read are TGCGCCAGCTCATACAGGGGGCATAATTCACCC. Encoded protein: CASSYRGHNSP. The entire CDR3 sequence reads CASSYRGHNSPLHF.

In regard to this clone: The read halts 3 residues ahead of the CDR3 end, with the missing end drawn from the germline J gene. The gene calls are TRBV7-3 and TRBJ2-3; 9 positions match TRBD1. J gave up 2 bases and V 5 bases, and 5 bases lay outside the gene matches. Germline V gene lookup returns CDR1 SGHTA and CDR2 FQGTGA. The CDR3 has 15 residues. CDR3 residues: CASSAGTGITDTQYF. Incomplete CDR3 DNA: TGTGCCAGCAGCGCCGGGACAGGGATCACAGATACG.

Notes on this clone: Sequencing ends 3 residues short of the CDR3 end; the germline J gene provides the rest. J is TRBJ1-1 and V is TRBV5-1; D is possibly TRBD1 (6 bases). Trimming removed 6 bases at V and 0 bases at J, with 9 bases between. The CDR3 has 13 amino acids. The germline V gene encodes CDR1 SGHRS and CDR2 YFSETQ. This CDR3 reads CASMRGMNTEAFF. The covered CDR3 bases are TGCGCCAGCATGAGGGGGATGAACACTGAA. Looking up the rest from reference TRBV5-1 and TRBJ1-1 gives the full variable domain: KAGVTQTPRYLIKTRGQQVTLSCSPISGHRSVSWYQQTPGQGLQFLFEYFSETQRNKGNFPGRFSGRQFSNSRSEMNVSTLELGDSALYLCASMRGMNTEAFFGQGTRLTVV.

Notes on this clone: The missing CDR3 end, 3 residues past where the read stops, is filled in from the germline J gene. The chain joins TRBV5-1 to TRBJ1-4; no definite D call. CDR1 is SGHRS, CDR2 YFSETQ, per germline. V was pared by 0 bases and J by 0 bases, with 12 bases between. The CDR3 length is 17 residues. CDR3 DNA, as far as it was read: TGCGCCAGCAGCTTGGCCGCGGCGGGGACAACTAATGAAAAA. Translated, it gives CASSLAAAGTTNEK. In full, the CDR3 reads CASSLAAAGTTNEKLFF.

Comment on this clone: The missing CDR3 end, 3 residues past where the read stops, is filled in from the germline J gene. The chain couples TRBV20-1 to TRBJ1-5; D unresolved. The CDR3 contains 13 residues. V was shortened by 3 bases and J by 4 bases, with 10 bases between the two germline ends. CDR1 is DFQATT and CDR2 is SNEGSKA in the germline V gene (reference sequence). This chain's CDR3 is CSASNRVNQPQHF. The part of the CDR3 DNA that was read is TGCAGTGCTAGCAATAGGGTAAATCAGCCC.